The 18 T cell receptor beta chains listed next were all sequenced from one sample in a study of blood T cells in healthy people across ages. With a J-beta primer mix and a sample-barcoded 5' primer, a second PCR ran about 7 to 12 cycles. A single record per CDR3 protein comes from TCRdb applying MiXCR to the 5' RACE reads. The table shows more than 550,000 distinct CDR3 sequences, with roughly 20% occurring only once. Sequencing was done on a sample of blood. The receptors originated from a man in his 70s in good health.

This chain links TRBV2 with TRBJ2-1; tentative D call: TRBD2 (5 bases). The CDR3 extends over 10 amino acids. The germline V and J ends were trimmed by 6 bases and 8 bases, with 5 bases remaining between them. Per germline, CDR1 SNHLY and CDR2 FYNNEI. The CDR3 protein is CASRRDEQFF. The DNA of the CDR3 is TGTGCCAGCAGGAGGGATGAGCAGTTCTTC.

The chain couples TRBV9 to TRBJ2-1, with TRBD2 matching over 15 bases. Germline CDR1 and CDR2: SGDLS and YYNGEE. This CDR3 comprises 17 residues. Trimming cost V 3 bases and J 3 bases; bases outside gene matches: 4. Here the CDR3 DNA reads TGTGCCAGCAGCGGGGGACTAGCGGGAGGAGGCTACAATGAGCAGTTCTTC. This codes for CASSGGLAGGGYNEQFF.

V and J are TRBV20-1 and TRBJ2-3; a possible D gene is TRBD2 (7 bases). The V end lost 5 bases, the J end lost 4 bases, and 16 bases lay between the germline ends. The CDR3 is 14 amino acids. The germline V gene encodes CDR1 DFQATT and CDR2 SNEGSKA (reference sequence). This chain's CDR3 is CSAPDGGGPDTQYF. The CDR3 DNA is TGCAGTGCTCCAGATGGGGGGGGCCCAGATACGCAGTATTTT.

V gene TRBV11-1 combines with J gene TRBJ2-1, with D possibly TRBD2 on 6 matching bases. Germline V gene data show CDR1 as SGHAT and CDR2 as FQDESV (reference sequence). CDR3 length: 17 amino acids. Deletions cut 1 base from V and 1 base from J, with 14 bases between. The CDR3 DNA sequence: TGTGCCAGCAGCTTAGACGGTAGAGCGGGTTCCTACAATGAGCAGTTCTTC. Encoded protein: CASSLDGRAGSYNEQFF.

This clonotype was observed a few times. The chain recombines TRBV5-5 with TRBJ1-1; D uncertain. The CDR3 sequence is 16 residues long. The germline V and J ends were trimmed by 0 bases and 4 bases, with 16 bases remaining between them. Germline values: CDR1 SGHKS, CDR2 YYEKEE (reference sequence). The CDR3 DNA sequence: TGTGCCAGCAGCTTGGGGCACTCCCCAACGAGCACTGAAGCTTTCTTT. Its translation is CASSLGHSPTSTEAFF.

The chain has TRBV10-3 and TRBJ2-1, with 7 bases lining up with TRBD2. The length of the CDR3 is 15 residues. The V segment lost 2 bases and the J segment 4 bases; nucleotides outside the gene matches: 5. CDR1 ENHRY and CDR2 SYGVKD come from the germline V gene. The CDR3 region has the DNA TGTGCCATCAGTGAGATGGCGGGGGTTTACAATGAGCAGTTCTTC. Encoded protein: CAISEMAGVYNEQFF.

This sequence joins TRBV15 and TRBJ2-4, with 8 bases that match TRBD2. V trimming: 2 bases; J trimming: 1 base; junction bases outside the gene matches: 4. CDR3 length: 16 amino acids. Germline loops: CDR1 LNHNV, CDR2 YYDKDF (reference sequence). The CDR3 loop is CATSRIAGRAKNIQYF. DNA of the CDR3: TGTGCCACCAGCAGAATAGCGGGGAGGGCCAAAAACATTCAGTACTTC.

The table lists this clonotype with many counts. The CDR3 DNA sequence: TGCAGTGCTAGATCCAGCGGGGCCACAGATACGCAGTATTTT. Its translation: CSARSSGATDTQYF. The genes are TRBV20-1 and TRBJ2-3; the match to TRBD2 covers 7 bases. The ends lost 2 bases at V and 2 bases at J; junction bases unmatched: 4. The length of the CDR3 is 14 residues. Per the germline V gene, CDR1 is DFQATT and CDR2 is SNEGSKA (reference sequence).

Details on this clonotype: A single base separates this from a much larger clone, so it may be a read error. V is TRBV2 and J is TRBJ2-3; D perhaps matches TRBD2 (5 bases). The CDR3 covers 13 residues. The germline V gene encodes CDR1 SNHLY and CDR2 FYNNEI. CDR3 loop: CAGSVSSRFTQYF. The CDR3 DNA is TGTGCCGGCAGTGTCTCTAGCCGGTTTACGCAGTATTTT. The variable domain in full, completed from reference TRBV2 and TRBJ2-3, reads EPEVTQTPSHQVTQMGQEVILRCVPISNHLYFYWYRQILGQKVEFLVSFYNNEISEKSEIFDDQFSVERPDGSNFTLKIRSTKLEDSAMYFCAGSVSSRFTQYFGPGTRLTVL.

This CDR3 reads CATSRDPTPVYEQYF. CDR3 sequence (DNA): TGTGCCACCAGCAGAGATCCAACCCCCGTCTACGAGCAGTACTTC. This sequence joins TRBV15 and TRBJ2-5, with unresolved D. Judging by the DNA end, TRBJ2-7 fits better; the J call may be wrong. CDR3 size: 15 residues. The germline CDR1 and CDR2 sequences are LNHNV and YYDKDF (reference sequence).

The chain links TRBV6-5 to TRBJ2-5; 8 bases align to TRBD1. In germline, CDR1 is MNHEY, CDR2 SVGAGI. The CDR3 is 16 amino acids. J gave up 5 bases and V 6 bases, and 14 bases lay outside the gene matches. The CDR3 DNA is TGTGCCAGCAGAAAAAGGAGACAGGGGATTTCGGAGACCCAGTACTTC. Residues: CASRKRRQGISETQYF.

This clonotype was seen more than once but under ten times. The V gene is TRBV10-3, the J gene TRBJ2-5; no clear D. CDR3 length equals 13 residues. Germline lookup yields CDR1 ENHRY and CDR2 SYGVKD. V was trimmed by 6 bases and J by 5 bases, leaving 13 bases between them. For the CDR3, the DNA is TGTGCCATCAGAGGCACTGCCGGCGAGACCCAGTACTTC. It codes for CAIRGTAGETQYF.

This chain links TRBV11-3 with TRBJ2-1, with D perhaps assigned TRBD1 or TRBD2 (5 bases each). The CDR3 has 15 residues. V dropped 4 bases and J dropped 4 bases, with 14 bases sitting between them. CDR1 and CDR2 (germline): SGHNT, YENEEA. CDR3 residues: CASSWDGTLYNEQFF. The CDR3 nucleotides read TGTGCCAGCAGCTGGGACGGTACTCTTTACAATGAGCAGTTCTTC.

CDR3 nucleotides: TGCAGTGCTAGAGAGGGGTGGTTACAGACCCACAATGAGCAGTTCTTC. This translates into CSAREGWLQTHNEQFF. This chain links TRBV20-1 with TRBJ2-1; D is undetermined. This CDR3 contains 16 residues. Germline V lookup: CDR1 DFQATT, CDR2 SNEGSKA (reference sequence). Trimming cost V 0 bases and J 5 bases, with 17 bases left between them.

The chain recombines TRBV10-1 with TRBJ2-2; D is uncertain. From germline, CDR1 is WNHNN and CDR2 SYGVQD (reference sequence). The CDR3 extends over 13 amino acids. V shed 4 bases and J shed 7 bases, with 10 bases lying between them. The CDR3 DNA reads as TGCGCCAGCAGTGGGACCTACGGCGGGGAGCTGTTTTTT. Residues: CASSGTYGGELFF.

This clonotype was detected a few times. This CDR3 is CASSQETIQGMKNTEAFF. The CDR3 nucleotides are TGTGCCAGCAGCCAAGAAACTATACAGGGGATGAAGAACACTGAAGCTTTCTTT. This rearrangement joins TRBV3-1 to TRBJ1-1, with 7 positions matching TRBD1. V lost 0 bases, J lost 1 base, and 11 bases stayed unmatched. This CDR3 is built from 18 residues. Germline lookup yields CDR1 LGHDT and CDR2 YNNKEL (reference sequence).

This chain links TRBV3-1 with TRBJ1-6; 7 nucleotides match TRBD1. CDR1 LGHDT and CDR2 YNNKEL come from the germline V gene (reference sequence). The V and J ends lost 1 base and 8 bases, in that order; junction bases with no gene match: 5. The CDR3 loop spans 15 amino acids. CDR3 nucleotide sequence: TGTGCCAGCAGCCAAGGACAGGGATTTCATTCACCCCTCCACTTT. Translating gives CASSQGQGFHSPLHF.

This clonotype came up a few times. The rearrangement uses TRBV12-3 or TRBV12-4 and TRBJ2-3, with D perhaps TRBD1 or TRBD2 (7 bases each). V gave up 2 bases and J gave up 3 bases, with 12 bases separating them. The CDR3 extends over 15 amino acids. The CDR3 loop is CASSLIRGGTDTQYF. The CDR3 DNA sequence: TGTGCCAGCAGTTTAATCAGGGGGGGAACAGATACGCAGTATTTT.